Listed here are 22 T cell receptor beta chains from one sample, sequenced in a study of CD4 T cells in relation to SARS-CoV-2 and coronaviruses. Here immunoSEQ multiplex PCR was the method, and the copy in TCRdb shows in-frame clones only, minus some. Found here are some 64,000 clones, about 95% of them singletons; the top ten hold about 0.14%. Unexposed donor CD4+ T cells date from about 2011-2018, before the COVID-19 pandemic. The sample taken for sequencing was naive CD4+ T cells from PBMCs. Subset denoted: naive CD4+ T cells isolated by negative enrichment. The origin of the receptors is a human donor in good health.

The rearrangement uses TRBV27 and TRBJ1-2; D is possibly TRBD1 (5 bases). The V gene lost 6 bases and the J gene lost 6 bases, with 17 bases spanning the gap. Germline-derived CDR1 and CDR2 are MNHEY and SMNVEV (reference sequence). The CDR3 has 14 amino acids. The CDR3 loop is CASSRRSGGDGYTF. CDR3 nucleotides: TGTGCCAGCAGCCGTCGATCGGGGGGAGATGGCTACACCTTC.

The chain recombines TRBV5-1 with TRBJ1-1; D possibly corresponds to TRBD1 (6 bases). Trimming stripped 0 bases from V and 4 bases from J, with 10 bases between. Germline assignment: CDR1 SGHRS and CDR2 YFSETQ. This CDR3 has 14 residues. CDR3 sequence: CASSLGGAGTEAFF. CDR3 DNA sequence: TGCGCCAGCAGCTTGGGGGGGGCTGGCACTGAAGCTTTCTTT.

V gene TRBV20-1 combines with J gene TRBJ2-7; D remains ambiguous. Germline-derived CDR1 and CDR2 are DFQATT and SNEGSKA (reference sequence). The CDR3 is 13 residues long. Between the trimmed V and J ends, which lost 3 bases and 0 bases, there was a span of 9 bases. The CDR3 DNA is TGCAGTGCTAGTCAGCCCAGCTCCTACGAGCAGTACTTC. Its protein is CSASQPSSYEQYF.

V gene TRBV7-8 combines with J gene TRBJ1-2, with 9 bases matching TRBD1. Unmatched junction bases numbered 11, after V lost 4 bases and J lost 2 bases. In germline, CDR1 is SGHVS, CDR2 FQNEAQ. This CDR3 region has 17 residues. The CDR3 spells CASSYRDRVVLNYGYTF. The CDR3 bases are TGTGCCAGCAGCTACCGGGACAGGGTGGTACTAAACTATGGCTACACCTTC.

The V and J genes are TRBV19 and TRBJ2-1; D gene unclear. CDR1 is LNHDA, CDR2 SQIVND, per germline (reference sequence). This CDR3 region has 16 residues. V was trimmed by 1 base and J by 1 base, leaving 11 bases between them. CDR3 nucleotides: TGTGCCAGTAGTATAGTATTTCAGGTATCCTACAATGAGCAGTTCTTC. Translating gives CASSIVFQVSYNEQFF.

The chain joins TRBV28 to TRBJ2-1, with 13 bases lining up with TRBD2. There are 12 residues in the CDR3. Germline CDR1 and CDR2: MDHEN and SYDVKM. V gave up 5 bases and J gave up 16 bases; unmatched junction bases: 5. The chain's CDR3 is CASSAGLAGEFF. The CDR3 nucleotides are TGTGCCAGCAGTGCCGGACTAGCGGGAGAATTCTTC.

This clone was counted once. The CDR3 sequence is CAISGRGQDNSPLHF. CDR3 coding DNA: TGTGCCATCAGTGGTCGGGGGCAAGATAATTCACCCCTCCACTTT. The chain recombines TRBV10-3 with TRBJ1-6, with D possibly matching TRBD1 (6 bases). V was cut by 4 bases and J by 5 bases, with 12 bases left in between. The CDR3 extends over 15 amino acids. Germline CDR1 and CDR2: ENHRY and SYGVKD.

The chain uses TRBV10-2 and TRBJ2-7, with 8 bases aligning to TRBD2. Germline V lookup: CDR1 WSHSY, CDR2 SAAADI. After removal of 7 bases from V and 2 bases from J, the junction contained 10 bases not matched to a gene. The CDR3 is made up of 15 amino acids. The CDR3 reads CASNLGSGRAYEQYF. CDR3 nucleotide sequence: TGCGCCAGCAATCTCGGAAGCGGGAGAGCCTACGAGCAGTACTTC.

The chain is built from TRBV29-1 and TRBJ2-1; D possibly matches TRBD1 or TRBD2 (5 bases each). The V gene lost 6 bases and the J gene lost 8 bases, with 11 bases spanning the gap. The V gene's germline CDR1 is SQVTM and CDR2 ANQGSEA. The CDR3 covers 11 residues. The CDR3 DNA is TGCAGCGTGGATGGGGGTTATGAGCAGTTCTTC. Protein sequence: CSVDGGYEQFF.

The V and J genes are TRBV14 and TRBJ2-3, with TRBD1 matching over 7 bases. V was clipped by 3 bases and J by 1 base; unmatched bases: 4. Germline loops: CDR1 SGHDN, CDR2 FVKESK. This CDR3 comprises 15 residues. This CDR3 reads CASSQLTGGTDTQYF. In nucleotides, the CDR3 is TGTGCCAGCAGCCAGCTCACAGGGGGCACAGATACGCAGTATTTT.

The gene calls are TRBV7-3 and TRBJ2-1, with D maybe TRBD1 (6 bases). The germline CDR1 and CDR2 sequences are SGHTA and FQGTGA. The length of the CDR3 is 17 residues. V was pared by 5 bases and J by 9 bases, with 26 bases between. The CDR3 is CASSPTGSGTFDREQFF. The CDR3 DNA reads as TGTGCCAGCAGCCCCACAGGGTCGGGGACCTTTGACCGTGAGCAGTTCTTC.

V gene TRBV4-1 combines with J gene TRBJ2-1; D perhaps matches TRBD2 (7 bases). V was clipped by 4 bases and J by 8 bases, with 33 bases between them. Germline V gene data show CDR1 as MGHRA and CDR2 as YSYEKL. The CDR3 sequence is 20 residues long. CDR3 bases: TGCGCCAGCAGCCCCCGGCCTTTTGCGGGAGTATGGGGGGGGCAGGATGAGCAGTTCTTC. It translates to CASSPRPFAGVWGGQDEQFF.

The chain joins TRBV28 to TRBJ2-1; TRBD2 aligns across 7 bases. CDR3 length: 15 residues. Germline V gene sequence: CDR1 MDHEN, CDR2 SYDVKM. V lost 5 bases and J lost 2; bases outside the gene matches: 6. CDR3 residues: CASSLGGRPYNEQFF. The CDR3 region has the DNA TGTGCCAGCAGTCTTGGCGGGAGACCCTACAATGAGCAGTTCTTC.

The CDR3 spells CASSYSGRGSQPQHF. In nucleotides, the CDR3 is TGTGCCAGCAGTTACTCAGGCAGGGGAAGTCAGCCCCAGCATTTT. This chain joins TRBV6-6 and TRBJ1-5; D is perhaps TRBD1 (6 bases). CDR3 length: 15 amino acids. Germline assignment: CDR1 MNHNY and CDR2 SVGAGI (reference sequence). Trimming took 0 bases from V and 6 from J, leaving 12 bases between them.

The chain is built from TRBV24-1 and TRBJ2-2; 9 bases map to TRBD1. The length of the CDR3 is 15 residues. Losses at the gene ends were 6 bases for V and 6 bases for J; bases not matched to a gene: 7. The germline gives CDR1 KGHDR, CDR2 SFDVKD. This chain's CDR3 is CATSYTGGNSGELFF. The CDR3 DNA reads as TGTGCCACCAGTTATACAGGGGGCAACTCCGGGGAGCTGTTTTTT.

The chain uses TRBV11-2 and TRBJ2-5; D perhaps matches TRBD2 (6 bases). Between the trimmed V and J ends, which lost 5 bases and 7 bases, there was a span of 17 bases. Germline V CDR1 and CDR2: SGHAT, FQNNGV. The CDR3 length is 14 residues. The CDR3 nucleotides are TGTGCCAGCAGCGAAGGGGACTCGTTTTCGACCCAGTACTTC. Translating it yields CASSEGDSFSTQYF.

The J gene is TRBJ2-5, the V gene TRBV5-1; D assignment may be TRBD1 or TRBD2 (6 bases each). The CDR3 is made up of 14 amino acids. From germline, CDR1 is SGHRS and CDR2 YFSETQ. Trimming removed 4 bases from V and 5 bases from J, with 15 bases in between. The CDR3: CASSVWGAGETQYF. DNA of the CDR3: TGCGCCAGCAGCGTGTGGGGGGCAGGGGAGACCCAGTACTTC.

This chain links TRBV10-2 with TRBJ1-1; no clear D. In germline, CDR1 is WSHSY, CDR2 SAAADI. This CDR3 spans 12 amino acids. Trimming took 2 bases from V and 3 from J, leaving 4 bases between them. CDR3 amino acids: CASSEEYTEAFF. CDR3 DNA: TGCGCCAGCAGTGAGGAGTACACTGAAGCTTTCTTT.

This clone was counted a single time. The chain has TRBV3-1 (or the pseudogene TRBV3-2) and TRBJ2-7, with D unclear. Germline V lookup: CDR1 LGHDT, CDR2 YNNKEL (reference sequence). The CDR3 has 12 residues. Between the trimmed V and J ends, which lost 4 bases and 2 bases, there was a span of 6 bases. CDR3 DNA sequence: TGTGCCAGCAGCCTCTCCACCTACGAGCAGTACTTC. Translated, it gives CASSLSTYEQYF.

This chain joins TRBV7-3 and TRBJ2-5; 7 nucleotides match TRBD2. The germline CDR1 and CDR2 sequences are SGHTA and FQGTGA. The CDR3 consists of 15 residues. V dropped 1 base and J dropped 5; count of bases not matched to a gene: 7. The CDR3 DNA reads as TGTGCCAGCAGCTTAAATTTCGGGAGGCGGGAGACCCAGTACTTC. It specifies CASSLNFGRRETQYF.

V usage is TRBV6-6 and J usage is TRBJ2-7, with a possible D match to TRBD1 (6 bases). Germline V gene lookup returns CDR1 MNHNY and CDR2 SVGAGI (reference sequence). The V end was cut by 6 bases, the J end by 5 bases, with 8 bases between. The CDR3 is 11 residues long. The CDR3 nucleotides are TGTGCCAGCAGACAGGGTGACGAGCAGTACTTC. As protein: CASRQGDEQYF.

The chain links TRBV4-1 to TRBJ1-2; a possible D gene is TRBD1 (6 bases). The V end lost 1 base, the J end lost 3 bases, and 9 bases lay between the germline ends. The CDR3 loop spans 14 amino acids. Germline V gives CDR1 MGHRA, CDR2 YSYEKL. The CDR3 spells CASSQVAGDYGYTF. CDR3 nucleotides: TGCGCCAGCAGCCAAGTTGCAGGGGACTATGGCTACACCTTC.